Listed here is a single T cell receptor (beta chain). Its antigen remains unidentified. Next came a second PCR, run for about 7 to 12 cycles, which used a sample-barcoded 5' primer along with a J-beta primer mix. TCRdb processed the 5' RACE reads anew with MiXCR; each CDR3 protein has one entry. The table has 850,000 or so distinct CDR3 sequences, around 26% seen once. Peripheral blood, about 9.8 milliliters per donor, was collected. The sample belongs to a study of blood T cells in healthy people across ages. Study conclusions and caveats: When one million T cells were used, diversity estimates were thought to be underestimates. Per-million-T-cell TCR beta diversity fell roughly linearly with age.

The TCR was taken from a woman older than 75 in good health. Sequencing was performed on blood.

The CDR3 DNA reads TGTGCCAGCAGTTTAGTTCCGTCGCTCGGGACGATACTTTTCGATGCGCAGTATTTT. Its protein product is CASSLVPSLGTILFDAQYF. The chain has TRBV12-3 or TRBV12-4 and TRBJ2-3, with D perhaps being TRBD1 or TRBD2 (5 bases each). The CDR3 is 19 residues long. The ends were cut back, 1 base at V and 10 bases at J, with 30 bases in the middle.